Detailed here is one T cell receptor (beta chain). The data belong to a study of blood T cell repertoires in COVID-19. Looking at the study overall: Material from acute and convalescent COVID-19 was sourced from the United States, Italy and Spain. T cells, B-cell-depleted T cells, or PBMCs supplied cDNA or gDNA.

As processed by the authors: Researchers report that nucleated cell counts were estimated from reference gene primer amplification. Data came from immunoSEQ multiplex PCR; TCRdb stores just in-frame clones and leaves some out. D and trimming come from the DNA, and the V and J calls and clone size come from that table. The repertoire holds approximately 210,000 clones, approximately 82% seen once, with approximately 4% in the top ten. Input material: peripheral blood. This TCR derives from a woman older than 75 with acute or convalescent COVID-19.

The CDR3 sequence: CASSLAGGRGQPQHF. As DNA, the CDR3 is TGTGCCAGCAGTTTGGCAGGGGGAAGGGGCCAGCCCCAGCATTTT. The chain is built from TRBV27 and TRBJ1-5; TRBD1 matches 7 bases. V dropped 3 bases and J dropped 7; count of bases not matched to a gene: 9. This CDR3 spans 15 amino acids. The germline V gene has CDR1 MNHEY and CDR2 SMNVEV (reference sequence).